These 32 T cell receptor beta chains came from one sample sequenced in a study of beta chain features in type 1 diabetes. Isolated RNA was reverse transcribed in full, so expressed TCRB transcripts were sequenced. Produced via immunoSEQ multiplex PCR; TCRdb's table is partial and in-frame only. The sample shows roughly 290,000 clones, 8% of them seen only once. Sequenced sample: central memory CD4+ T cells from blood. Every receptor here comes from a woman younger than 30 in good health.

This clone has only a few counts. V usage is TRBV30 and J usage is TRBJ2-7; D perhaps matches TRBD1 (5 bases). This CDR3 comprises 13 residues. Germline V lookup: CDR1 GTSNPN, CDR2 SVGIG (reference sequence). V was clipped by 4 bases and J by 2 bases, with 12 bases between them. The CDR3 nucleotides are TGTGCCTGGACAGGGCAGAAGACCTACGAGCAGTACTTC. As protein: CAWTGQKTYEQYF.

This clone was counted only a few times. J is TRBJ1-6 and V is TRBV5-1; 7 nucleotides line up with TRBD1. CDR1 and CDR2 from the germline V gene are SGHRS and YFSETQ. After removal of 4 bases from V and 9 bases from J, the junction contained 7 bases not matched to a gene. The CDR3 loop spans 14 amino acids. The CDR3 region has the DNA TGCGCCAGCAGCGCGTCACAGGGGCTTTCACCCCTCCACTTT. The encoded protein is CASSASQGLSPLHF.

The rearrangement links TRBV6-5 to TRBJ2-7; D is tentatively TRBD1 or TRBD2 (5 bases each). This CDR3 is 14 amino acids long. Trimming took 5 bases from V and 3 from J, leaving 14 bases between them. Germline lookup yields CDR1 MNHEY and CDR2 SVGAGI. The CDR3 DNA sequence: TGTGCCAGCAGTGACACCTGGGGGTACTACGAGCAGTACTTC. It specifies CASSDTWGYYEQYF.

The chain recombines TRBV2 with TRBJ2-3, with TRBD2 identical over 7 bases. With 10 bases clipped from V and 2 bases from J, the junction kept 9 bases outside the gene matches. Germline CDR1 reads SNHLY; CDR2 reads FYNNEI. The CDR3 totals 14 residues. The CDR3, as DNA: TGTGCCACCAAGCGGGAAAGGGACACAGATACGCAGTATTTT. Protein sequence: CATKRERDTDTQYF.

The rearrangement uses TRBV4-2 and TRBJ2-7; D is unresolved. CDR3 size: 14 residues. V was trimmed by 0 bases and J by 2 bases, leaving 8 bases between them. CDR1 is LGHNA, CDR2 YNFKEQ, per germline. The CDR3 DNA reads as TGTGCCAGCAGCCAAGAATGGCAGACCTACGAGCAGTACTTC. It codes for CASSQEWQTYEQYF.

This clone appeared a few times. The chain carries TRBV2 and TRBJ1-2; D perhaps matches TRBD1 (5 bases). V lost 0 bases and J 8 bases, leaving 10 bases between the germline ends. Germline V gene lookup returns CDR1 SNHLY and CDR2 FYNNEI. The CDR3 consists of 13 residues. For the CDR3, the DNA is TGTGCCAGCAGTGAAGCCGGAGGGGACGGCTACACCTTC. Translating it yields CASSEAGGDGYTF.

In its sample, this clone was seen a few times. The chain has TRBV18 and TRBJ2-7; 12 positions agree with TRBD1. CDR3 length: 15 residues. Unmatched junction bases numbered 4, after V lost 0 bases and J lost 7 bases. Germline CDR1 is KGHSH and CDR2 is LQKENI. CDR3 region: CASSPPGQGAREQYF. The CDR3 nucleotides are TGTGCCAGCTCACCACCGGGACAGGGGGCCCGGGAGCAGTACTTC. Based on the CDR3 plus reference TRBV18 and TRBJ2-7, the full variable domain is NAGVMQNPRHLVRRRGQEARLRCSPMKGHSHVYWYRQLPEEGLKFMVYLQKENIIDESGMPKERFSAEFPKEGPSILRIQQVVRGDSAAYFCASSPPGQGAREQYFGPGTRLTVT.

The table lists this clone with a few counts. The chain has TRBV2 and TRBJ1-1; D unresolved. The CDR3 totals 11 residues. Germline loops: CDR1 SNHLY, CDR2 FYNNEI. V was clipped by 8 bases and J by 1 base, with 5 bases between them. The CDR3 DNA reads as TGTGCCAGCGGGGAGAACACTGAAGCTTTCTTT. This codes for CASGENTEAFF. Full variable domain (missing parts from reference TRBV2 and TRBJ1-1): EPEVTQTPSHQVTQMGQEVILRCVPISNHLYFYWYRQILGQKVEFLVSFYNNEISEKSEIFDDQFSVERPDGSNFTLKIRSTKLEDSAMYFCASGENTEAFFGQGTRLTVV.

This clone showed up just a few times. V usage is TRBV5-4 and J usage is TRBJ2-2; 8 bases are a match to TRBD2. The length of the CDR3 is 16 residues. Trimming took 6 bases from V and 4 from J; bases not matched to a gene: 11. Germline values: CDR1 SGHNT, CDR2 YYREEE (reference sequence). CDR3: CASTPSRGAGTGELFF. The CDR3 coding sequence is TGTGCCAGCACCCCATCGCGGGGGGCTGGCACCGGGGAGCTGTTTTTT.

Written as DNA, the CDR3 is TGCGCCAGCAGTTTTGTTTGGGCGGGGGGTGCTGGGGCCAACGTCCTGACTTTC. Its protein product is CASSFVWAGGAGANVLTF. The rearrangement links TRBV10-2 to TRBJ2-6; 8 bases are a match to TRBD2. The CDR3 has 18 amino acids. J gave up 2 bases and V 5 bases, and 11 bases lay outside the gene matches. Germline V gives CDR1 WSHSY, CDR2 SAAADI.

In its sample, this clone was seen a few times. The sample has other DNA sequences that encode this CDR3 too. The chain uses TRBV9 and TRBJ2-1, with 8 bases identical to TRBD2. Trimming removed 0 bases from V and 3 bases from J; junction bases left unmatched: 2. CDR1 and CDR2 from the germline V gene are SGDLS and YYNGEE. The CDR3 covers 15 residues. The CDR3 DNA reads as TGTGCCAGCAGCGTAGATGGGACTAGCTACAATGAGCAGTTCTTC. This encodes CASSVDGTSYNEQFF.

CDR3 amino acids: CASSTYGTGIMNTEAFF. CDR3 nucleotide sequence: TGTGCCAGCAGTACCTACGGGACAGGGATAATGAACACTGAAGCTTTCTTT. The J gene is TRBJ1-1, the V gene TRBV28; 9 nucleotides match TRBD1. V gave up 5 bases and J gave up 0 bases; unmatched junction bases: 10. CDR3 length: 17 residues. Germline V gives CDR1 MDHEN, CDR2 SYDVKM.

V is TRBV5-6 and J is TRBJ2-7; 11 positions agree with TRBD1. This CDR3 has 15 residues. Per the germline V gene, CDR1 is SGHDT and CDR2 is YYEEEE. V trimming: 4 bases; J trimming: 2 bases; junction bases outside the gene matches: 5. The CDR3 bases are TGTGCCAGCAGCAAGGACAGGGGGCTGGCCTACGAGCAGTACTTC. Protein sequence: CASSKDRGLAYEQYF. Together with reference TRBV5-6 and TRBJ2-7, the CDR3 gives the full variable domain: DAGVTQSPTHLIKTRGQQVTLRCSPKSGHDTVSWYQQALGQGPQFIFQYYEEEERQRGNFPDRFSGHQFPNYSSELNVNALLLGDSALYLCASSKDRGLAYEQYFGPGTRLTVT.

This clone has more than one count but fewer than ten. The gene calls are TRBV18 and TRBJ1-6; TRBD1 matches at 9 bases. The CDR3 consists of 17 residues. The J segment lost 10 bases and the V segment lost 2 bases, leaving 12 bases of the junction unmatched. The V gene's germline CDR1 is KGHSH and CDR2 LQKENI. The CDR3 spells CASSPVPGQGPGSPLHF. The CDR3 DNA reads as TGTGCCAGCTCACCAGTCCCGGGACAGGGCCCGGGATCACCCCTCCACTTT. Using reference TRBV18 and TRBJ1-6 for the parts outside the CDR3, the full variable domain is NAGVMQNPRHLVRRRGQEARLRCSPMKGHSHVYWYRQLPEEGLKFMVYLQKENIIDESGMPKERFSAEFPKEGPSILRIQQVVRGDSAAYFCASSPVPGQGPGSPLHFGNGTRLTVT.

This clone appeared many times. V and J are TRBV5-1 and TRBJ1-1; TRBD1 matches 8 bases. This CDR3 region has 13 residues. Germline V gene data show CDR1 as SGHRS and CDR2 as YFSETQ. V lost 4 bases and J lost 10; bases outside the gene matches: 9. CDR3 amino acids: CASSIGQGRVAFF. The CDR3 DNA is TGCGCCAGCAGCATCGGACAGGGTAGGGTAGCTTTCTTT. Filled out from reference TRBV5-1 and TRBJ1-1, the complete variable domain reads KAGVTQTPRYLIKTRGQQVTLSCSPISGHRSVSWYQQTPGQGLQFLFEYFSETQRNKGNFPGRFSGRQFSNSRSEMNVSTLELGDSALYLCASSIGQGRVAFFGQGTRLTVV.

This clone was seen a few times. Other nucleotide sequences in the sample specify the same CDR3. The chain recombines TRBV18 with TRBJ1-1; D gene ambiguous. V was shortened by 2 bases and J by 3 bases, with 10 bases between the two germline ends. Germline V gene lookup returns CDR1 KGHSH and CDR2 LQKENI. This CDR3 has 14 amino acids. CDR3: CASSPRPGDTEAFF. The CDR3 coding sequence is TGTGCCAGCTCACCAAGGCCCGGGGACACTGAAGCTTTCTTT.

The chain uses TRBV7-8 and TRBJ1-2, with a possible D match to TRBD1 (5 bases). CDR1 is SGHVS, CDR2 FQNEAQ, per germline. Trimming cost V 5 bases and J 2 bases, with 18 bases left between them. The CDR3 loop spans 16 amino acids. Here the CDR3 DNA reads TGTGCCAGCAGCGGCGTAAGGGGATTCGACAACTATGGCTACACCTTC. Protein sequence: CASSGVRGFDNYGYTF.

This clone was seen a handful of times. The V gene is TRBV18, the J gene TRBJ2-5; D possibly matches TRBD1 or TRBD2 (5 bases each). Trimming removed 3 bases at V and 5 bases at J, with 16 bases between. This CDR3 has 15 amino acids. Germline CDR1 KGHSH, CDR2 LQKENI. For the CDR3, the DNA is TGTGCCAGCTCACCGGATATGATAGGGGAGGAGACCCAGTACTTC. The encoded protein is CASSPDMIGEETQYF.

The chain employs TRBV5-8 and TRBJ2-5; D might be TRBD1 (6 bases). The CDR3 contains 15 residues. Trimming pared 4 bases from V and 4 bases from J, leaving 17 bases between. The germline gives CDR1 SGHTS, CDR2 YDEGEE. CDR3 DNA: TGTGCCAGCAGCACATACAGGGTATTGAGAGAGACCCAGTACTTC. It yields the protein CASSTYRVLRETQYF.

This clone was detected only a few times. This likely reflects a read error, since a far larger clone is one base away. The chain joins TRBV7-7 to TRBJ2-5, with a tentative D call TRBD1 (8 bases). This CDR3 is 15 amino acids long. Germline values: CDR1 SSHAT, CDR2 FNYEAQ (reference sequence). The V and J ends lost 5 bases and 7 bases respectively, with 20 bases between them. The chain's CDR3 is CASSPATGGVGTQYF. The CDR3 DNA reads TGTGCCAGCAGCCCTGCTACAGGGGGGGTGGGGACCCAGTACTTC.

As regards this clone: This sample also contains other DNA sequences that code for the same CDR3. The CDR3 DNA reads as TGTGCCAGCAGGAGACAGGGGGGGGAGACCCAGTACTTC. The encoded protein is CASRRQGGETQYF. This rearrangement joins TRBV6-5 to TRBJ2-5, with 9 bases lining up with TRBD1. This CDR3 has 13 residues. The germline gives CDR1 MNHEY, CDR2 SVGAGI. With 6 bases clipped from V and 5 bases from J, the junction kept 4 bases outside the gene matches.

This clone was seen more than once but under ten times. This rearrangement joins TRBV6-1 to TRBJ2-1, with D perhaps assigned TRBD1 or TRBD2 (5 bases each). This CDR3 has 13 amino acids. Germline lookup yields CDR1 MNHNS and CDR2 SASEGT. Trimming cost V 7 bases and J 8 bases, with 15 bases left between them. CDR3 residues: CASMDPGRDEQFF. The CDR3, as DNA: TGTGCCAGCATGGACCCGGGGCGCGATGAGCAGTTCTTC.

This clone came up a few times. The CDR3 DNA follows: TGTGCCAGCAGCCAAGGTGGCTTGAACACTGAAGCTTTCTTT. Amino acid sequence: CASSQGGLNTEAFF. The J gene is TRBJ1-1, the V gene TRBV4-2; D uncertain. The CDR3 consists of 14 residues. Germline assignment: CDR1 LGHNA and CDR2 YNFKEQ. Trimming cost V 1 base and J 0 bases, with 6 bases left between them.

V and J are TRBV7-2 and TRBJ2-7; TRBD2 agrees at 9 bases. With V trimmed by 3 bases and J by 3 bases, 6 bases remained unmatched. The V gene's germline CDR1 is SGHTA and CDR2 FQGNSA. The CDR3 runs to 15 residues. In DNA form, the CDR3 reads TGTGCCAGCAGCTTGGCGGGGGGGCAGAACTACGAGCAGTACGTC. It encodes CASSLAGGQNYEQYV.

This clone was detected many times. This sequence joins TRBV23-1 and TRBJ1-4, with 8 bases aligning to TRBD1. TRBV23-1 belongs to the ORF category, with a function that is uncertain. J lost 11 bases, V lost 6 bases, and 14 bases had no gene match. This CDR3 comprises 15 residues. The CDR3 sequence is CASRSDREGRGKLFF. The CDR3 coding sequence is TGCGCCAGCAGGTCGGACAGGGAAGGAAGGGGGAAACTGTTTTTT.

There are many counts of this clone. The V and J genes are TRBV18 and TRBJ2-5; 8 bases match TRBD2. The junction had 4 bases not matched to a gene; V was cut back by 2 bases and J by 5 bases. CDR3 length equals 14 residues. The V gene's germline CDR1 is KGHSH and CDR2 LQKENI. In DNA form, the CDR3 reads TGTGCCAGCTCACCAGCGGGGGGCTGGGAGACCCAGTACTTC. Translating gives CASSPAGGWETQYF.

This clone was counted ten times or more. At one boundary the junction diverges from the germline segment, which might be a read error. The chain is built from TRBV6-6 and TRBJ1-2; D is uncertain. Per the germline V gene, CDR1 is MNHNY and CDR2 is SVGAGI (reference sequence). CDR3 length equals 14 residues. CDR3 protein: CAISESPGYYGYTF. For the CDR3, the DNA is TGTGCCATCAGTGAGTCACCGGGATACTATGGCTACACCTTC.

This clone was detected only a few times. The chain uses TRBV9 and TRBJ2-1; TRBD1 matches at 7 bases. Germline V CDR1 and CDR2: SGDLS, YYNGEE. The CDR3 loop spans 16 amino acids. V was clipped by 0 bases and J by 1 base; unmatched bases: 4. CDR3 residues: CASSVENRGSYNEQFF. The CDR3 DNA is TGTGCCAGCAGCGTAGAAAACAGGGGTTCCTACAATGAGCAGTTCTTC.

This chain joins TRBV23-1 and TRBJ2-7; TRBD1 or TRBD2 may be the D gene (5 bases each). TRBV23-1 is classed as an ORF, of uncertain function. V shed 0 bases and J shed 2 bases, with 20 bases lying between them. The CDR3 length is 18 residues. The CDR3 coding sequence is TGCGCCAGCAGTCAATCGAGGGGACCTCCTAAAGAGACCTACGAGCAGTACTTC. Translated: CASSQSRGPPKETYEQYF.

CDR3 loop: CASVLTGGNGNTEAFF. For the CDR3, the DNA is TGTGCTAGTGTCCTAACAGGGGGTAATGGTAACACTGAAGCTTTCTTT. The chain recombines TRBV12-5 with TRBJ1-1, with 8 nucleotides matching TRBD1. V was clipped by 7 bases and J by 2 bases; unmatched bases: 12. The CDR3 totals 16 residues. Germline assignment: CDR1 LGHNT and CDR2 FRNRAP.

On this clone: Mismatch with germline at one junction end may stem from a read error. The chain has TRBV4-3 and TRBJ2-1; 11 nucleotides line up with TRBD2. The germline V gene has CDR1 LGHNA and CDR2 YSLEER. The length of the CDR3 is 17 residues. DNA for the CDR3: TGCGCCAGCAGCCAAACCGCCGGGACTAGCGGCTACCATGAGCAGTTCTTC. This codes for CASSQTAGTSGYHEQFF.

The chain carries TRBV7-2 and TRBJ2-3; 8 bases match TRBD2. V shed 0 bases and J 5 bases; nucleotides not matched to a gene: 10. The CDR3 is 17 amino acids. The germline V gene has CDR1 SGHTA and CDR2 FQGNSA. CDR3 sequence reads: CASSLATTSGLGDTQYF. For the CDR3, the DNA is TGTGCCAGCAGCTTAGCCACCACTAGCGGACTAGGAGATACGCAGTATTTT.